These 16 T cell receptor beta chains share one sample of origin, sequenced in a study of T-cell reconstitution after alpha-beta-depleted transplantation in children. Construction of the TCRbeta library involved unique molecular identifiers. TCRdb redid the calling of the PCR reads with MiXCR, one entry per CDR3 protein. The sample includes a few hundred thousand distinct CDR3 sequences, approximately 13% of them seen just once. The sequenced sample was PBMCs, mostly from graft donor cells, obtained 360 days after TCRalphabeta/CD19-depleted stem cell transplant. The receptors were sampled from a male patient aged 10 to 17 who had a stem cell transplant for acute myeloid leukemia, so the T cells may come from the graft donor.

The chain has TRBV15 and TRBJ2-2; TRBD1 agrees at 7 bases. The V gene end was trimmed by 0 bases and the J gene end by 3 bases; junction bases not matched to a gene: 7. CDR3 length: 17 residues. Germline loops: CDR1 LNHNV, CDR2 YYDKDF (reference sequence). Written as DNA, the CDR3 is TGTGCCACCAGCAGAGATCTCCGGGACAGTCACACCGGGGAGCTGTTTTTT. Protein product: CATSRDLRDSHTGELFF.

This clonotype turned up a few times. This chain uses TRBV28 with TRBJ2-7, with TRBD1 identical over 8 bases. The CDR3 contains 13 residues. Germline lookup yields CDR1 MDHEN and CDR2 SYDVKM. Losses at the gene ends were 5 bases for V and 6 bases for J; bases not matched to a gene: 6. CDR3 protein: CASSTGGLCEQYF. The CDR3 region has the DNA TGTGCCAGCAGTACAGGGGGGTTATGCGAGCAGTACTTC. Complete variable domain (other parts from reference TRBV28 and TRBJ2-7): DVKVTQSSRYLVKRTGEKVFLECVQDMDHENMFWYRQDPGLGLRLIYFSYDVKMKEKGDIPEGYSVSREKKERFSLILESASTNQTSMYLCASSTGGLCEQYFGPGTRLTVT.

The chain recombines TRBV20-1 with TRBJ1-2; 7 bases agree with TRBD1. With V trimmed by 6 bases and J by 8 bases, 6 bases remained unmatched. CDR1 DFQATT and CDR2 SNEGSKA come from the germline V gene (reference sequence). The CDR3 runs 11 residues. CDR3 sequence reads: CSASPGGGYTF. The CDR3 DNA is TGCAGTGCCTCCCCAGGGGGAGGCTACACCTTC.

V and J are TRBV9 and TRBJ2-4; TRBD2 aligns across 9 bases. The CDR3 sequence is 17 residues long. Germline CDR1 and CDR2: SGDLS and YYNGEE. With V trimmed by 4 bases and J by 3 bases, 11 bases remained unmatched. The CDR3 nucleotides read TGTGCCAGCAGCCTTAGCGGGAGAATGGTCGGCAAAAACATTCAGTACTTC. Translating it yields CASSLSGRMVGKNIQYF. Complete variable domain (other parts from reference TRBV9 and TRBJ2-4): DSGVTQTPKHLITATGQRVTLRCSPRSGDLSVYWYQQSLDQGLQFLIQYYNGEERAKGNILERFSAQQFPDLHSELNLSSLELGDSALYFCASSLSGRMVGKNIQYFGAGTRLSVL.

V and J are TRBV7-3 and TRBJ2-1; D call uncertain. The V and J ends lost 4 bases and 7 bases respectively, with 17 bases between them. The CDR3 is 15 residues long. CDR1 is SGHTA and CDR2 is FQGTGA in the germline V gene. CDR3 nucleotide sequence: TGTGCCAGCAGCTCAAAAACTGGTTCAGTAAATGAGCAGTTCTTC. This codes for CASSSKTGSVNEQFF.

V gene TRBV6-1 combines with J gene TRBJ1-2; possible D gene TRBD1, 5 bases. CDR1 and CDR2 from the germline V gene are MNHNS and SASEGT. This CDR3 has 14 residues. V gave up 6 bases and J gave up 4 bases, with 15 bases separating them. The CDR3 spells CASSRRDPGYGYTF. The CDR3 DNA reads TGTGCCAGCAGCCGCAGGGACCCTGGCTATGGCTACACCTTC.

This clonotype has just a few counts. The chain uses TRBV6-2 or TRBV6-3 and TRBJ2-7; perhaps TRBD1 as D (6 bases). There are 13 residues in the CDR3. Germline-derived CDR1 and CDR2 are MNHEY and SVGEGT. V dropped 8 bases and J dropped 1 base, with 12 bases sitting between them. In nucleotides, the CDR3 is TGTGCCAGCCAGAGAGGGGGTTCCTACGAGCAGTACTTC. Amino acid sequence: CASQRGGSYEQYF.

The rearrangement joins TRBV4-3 to TRBJ1-1, with a weak D call TRBD1 (6 bases). CDR1 LGHNA and CDR2 YSLEER come from the germline V gene. The ends were cut back, 0 bases at V and 1 base at J, with 12 bases in the middle. The CDR3 spans 16 residues. The chain's CDR3 is CASSQDTGQSNTEAFF. In nucleotides, the CDR3 is TGCGCCAGCAGCCAAGATACTGGACAGTCGAACACTGAAGCTTTCTTT.

This clonotype was detected only a few times. V gene TRBV4-2 combines with J gene TRBJ2-2; possibly TRBD2 for D (5 bases). With 0 bases removed from V and 6 bases from J, the gap between germline ends came to 8 bases. Per the germline V gene, CDR1 is LGHNA and CDR2 is YNFKEQ. This CDR3 spans 14 amino acids. The CDR3 DNA is TGTGCCAGCAGCCAAGAAGACTATCCCGGGGAGCTGTTTTTT. Translation: CASSQEDYPGELFF.

This clonotype has at least ten counts. This chain connects TRBV20-1 to TRBJ2-7, with 10 bases aligning to TRBD2. CDR3 length: 17 amino acids. Germline CDR1 and CDR2: DFQATT and SNEGSKA (reference sequence). Germline trimming cut 5 bases from V and 2 bases from J; bases unmatched to any gene: 15. CDR3 DNA: TGCAGTGCTCGGAGTGGACTAGCGGCTACTCGAACCTACGAGCAGTACTTC. This gives the protein CSARSGLAATRTYEQYF.

V is TRBV3-1 and J is TRBJ1-1; the match to TRBD1 covers 9 bases. Germline V gene lookup returns CDR1 LGHDT and CDR2 YNNKEL (reference sequence). V lost 4 bases, J lost 3 bases, and 6 bases stayed unmatched. This CDR3 has 15 amino acids. CDR3 in DNA: TGTGCCAGCAGCCCCTCCGGGACAGGGTACACTGAAGCTTTCTTT. This gives the protein CASSPSGTGYTEAFF.

The chain employs TRBV12-3 or TRBV12-4 and TRBJ2-6; no definite D call. This CDR3 spans 17 amino acids. The germline V and J ends were trimmed by 11 bases and 2 bases, with 22 bases remaining between them. The CDR3 here is CAFSLEMVGTGANVLTF. Written as DNA, the CDR3 is TGTGCCTTCAGTTTAGAGATGGTTGGGACTGGGGCCAACGTCCTGACTTTC.

J is TRBJ2-4 and V is TRBV29-1, with 9 bases that match TRBD1. The V gene's germline CDR1 is SQVTM and CDR2 ANQGSEA. CDR3 length equals 14 residues. J lost 4 bases, V lost 5 bases, and 6 bases had no gene match. The CDR3 nucleotides read TGCAGCGTTCAACAGGGGACAGGGAAAAACATTCAGTACTTC. It is translated as CSVQQGTGKNIQYF.

This chain joins TRBV4-3 and TRBJ2-7, with TRBD2 identical over 7 bases. V lost 0 bases, J lost 8 bases, and 10 bases stayed unmatched. The CDR3 has 15 residues. The germline V gene encodes CDR1 LGHNA and CDR2 YSLEER. This CDR3 reads CASSQDGGGVLKQYF. The DNA of the CDR3 is TGCGCCAGCAGCCAAGATGGCGGGGGAGTCTTAAAGCAGTACTTC.

This chain joins TRBV20-1 and TRBJ2-1; 9 bases fit TRBD2. CDR3 length: 13 residues. CDR1 and CDR2 from the germline V gene are DFQATT and SNEGSKA (reference sequence). Trimming took 8 bases from V and 4 from J; bases not matched to a gene: 6. CDR3 sequence reads: CSPLAGGYNEQFF. CDR3 in DNA: TGCAGTCCCTTGGCGGGAGGGTACAATGAGCAGTTCTTC.

The chain has TRBV5-1 and TRBJ2-6, with 9 bases fitting TRBD1. V trimming: 4 bases; J trimming: 0 bases; junction bases outside the gene matches: 14. The germline CDR1 and CDR2 sequences are SGHRS and YFSETQ. This CDR3 has 20 residues. In DNA form, the CDR3 reads TGCGCCAGCAGCCGATTGCGGATAACGGGACAGGGCTCTGGGGCCAACGTCCTGACTTTC. This gives the protein CASSRLRITGQGSGANVLTF.